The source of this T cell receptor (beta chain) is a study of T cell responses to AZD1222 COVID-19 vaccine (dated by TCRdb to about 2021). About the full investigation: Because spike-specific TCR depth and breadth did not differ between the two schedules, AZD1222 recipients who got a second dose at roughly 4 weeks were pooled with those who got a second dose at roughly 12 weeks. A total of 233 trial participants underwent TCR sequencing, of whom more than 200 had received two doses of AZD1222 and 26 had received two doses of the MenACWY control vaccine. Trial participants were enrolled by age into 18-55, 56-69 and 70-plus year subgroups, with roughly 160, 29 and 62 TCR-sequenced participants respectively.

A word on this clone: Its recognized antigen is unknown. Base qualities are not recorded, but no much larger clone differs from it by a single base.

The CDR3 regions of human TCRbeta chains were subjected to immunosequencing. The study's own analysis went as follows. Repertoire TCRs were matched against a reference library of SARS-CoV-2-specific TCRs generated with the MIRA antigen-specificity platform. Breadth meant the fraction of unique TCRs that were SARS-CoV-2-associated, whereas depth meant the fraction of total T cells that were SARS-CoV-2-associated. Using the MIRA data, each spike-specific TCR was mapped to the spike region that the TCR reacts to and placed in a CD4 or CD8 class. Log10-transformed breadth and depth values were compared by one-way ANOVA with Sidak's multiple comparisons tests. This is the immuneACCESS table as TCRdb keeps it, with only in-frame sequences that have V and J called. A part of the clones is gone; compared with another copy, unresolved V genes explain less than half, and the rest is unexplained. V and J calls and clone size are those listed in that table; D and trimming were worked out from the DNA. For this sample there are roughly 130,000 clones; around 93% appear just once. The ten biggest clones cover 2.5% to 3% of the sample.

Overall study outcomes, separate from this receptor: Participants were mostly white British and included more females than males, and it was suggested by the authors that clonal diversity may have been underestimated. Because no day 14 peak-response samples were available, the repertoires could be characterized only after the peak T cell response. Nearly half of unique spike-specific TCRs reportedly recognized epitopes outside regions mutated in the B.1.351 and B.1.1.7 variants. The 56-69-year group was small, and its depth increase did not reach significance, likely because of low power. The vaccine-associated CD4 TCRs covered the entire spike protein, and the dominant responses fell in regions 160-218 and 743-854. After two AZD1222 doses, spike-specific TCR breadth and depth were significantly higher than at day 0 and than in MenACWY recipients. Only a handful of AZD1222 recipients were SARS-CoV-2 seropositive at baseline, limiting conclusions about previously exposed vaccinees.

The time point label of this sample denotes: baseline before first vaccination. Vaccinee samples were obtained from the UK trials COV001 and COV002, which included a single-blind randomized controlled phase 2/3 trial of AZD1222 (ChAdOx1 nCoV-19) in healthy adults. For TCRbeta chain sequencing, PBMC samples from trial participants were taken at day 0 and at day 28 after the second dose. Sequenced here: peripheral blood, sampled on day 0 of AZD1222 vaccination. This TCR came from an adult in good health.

The CDR3 protein sequence reads: CASKGTGWRTEAFF. The DNA is TGTGCCAGTAAAGGGACAGGGTGGAGGACTGAAGCTTTCTTT. The sequence joins TRBV19 to TRBJ1-1, with 9 central nucleotides matching TRBD1. The germline V and J ends show losses of 7 bases and 5 bases respectively, and no gene match explains 8 bases of the junction. The CDR3 spans 14 residues, from the cysteine through the phenylalanine. Just CDR3 DNA is preserved here, 42 bases in frame from base 1. Per the germline V gene (reference sequence), LNHDA is the CDR1 and SQIVND is the CDR2.